These 21 T cell receptor beta chains came from one sample sequenced in a study of T cells in Graves' hyperthyroidism and ophthalmopathy. TCR beta CDR3 regions were amplified from RNA transcripts. A first-round RT-PCR of the TCR CDR3 used the HTBI primer set. TCRdb analysed the multiplex PCR reads with MiXCR anew, one entry per CDR3 protein. Of fewer than 700,000 distinct CDR3 sequences in the sample, around 15% were seen once. Sample: blood. These receptors were taken from a woman in her 30s with Graves' hyperthyroidism.

This clonotype showed up just a few times. The rearrangement links TRBV10-3 to TRBJ1-2; D might be TRBD1 (6 bases). Germline V gene sequence: CDR1 ENHRY, CDR2 SYGVKD. The CDR3 is 14 residues long. The germline V and J ends were trimmed by 0 bases and 4 bases, with 9 bases remaining between them. CDR3 in DNA: TGTGCCATCAGTGAGTCTTGGACAGCCTATGGCTACACCTTC. Translated, it gives CAISESWTAYGYTF.

The chain is built from TRBV12-3 or TRBV12-4 and TRBJ1-1; 7 nucleotides line up with TRBD1. CDR3 size: 13 residues. Trimming took 5 bases from V and 9 from J; bases not matched to a gene: 9. CDR3 in amino acids: CASSADRVGKAFF. The CDR3 DNA is TGTGCCAGCAGTGCCGACAGGGTCGGGAAAGCTTTCTTT.

In its sample, this clonotype was seen many times. This chain links TRBV7-2 with TRBJ2-1, with a tentative D call TRBD2 (6 bases). In germline, CDR1 is SGHTA, CDR2 FQGNSA. Trimming took off 3 bases at V and 2 bases at J, with 11 bases between the two ends. The CDR3 covers 15 residues. CDR3 in amino acids: CASSFSGGAYNEQFF. The CDR3 bases are TGTGCCAGCAGCTTTAGCGGCGGGGCCTACAATGAGCAGTTCTTC.

V and J are TRBV20-1 and TRBJ2-5; perhaps D is TRBD1 or TRBD2 (5 bases each). This CDR3 contains 14 residues. V shed 1 base and J shed 0 bases, with 9 bases lying between them. CDR1 DFQATT and CDR2 SNEGSKA come from the germline V gene (reference sequence). DNA of the CDR3: TGCAGTGCTAGAGCTAGGGACCACCAAGAGACCCAGTACTTC. It encodes CSARARDHQETQYF.

This clonotype has a handful of counts. The CDR3 here is CSGAGNNEQFF. As DNA, the CDR3 is TGCAGCGGGGCGGGGAACAATGAGCAGTTCTTC. The chain links TRBV29-1 to TRBJ2-1; a weak D match, TRBD2 (6 bases). Germline V gives CDR1 SQVTM, CDR2 ANQGSEA. The CDR3 extends over 11 amino acids. V was trimmed by 7 bases and J by 5 bases, leaving 9 bases between them.

This clonotype was detected many times. The J gene is TRBJ1-1, the V gene TRBV3-1, with no clear D. This CDR3 region has 13 residues. CDR1 is LGHDT and CDR2 is YNNKEL in the germline V gene (reference sequence). Trimming pared 4 bases from V and 3 bases from J, leaving 9 bases between. CDR3 residues: CASSPYGDTEAFF. The DNA for the CDR3 is TGTGCCAGCAGCCCGTATGGCGACACTGAAGCTTTCTTT.

This clonotype was observed many times. The chain employs TRBV7-3 and TRBJ1-1, with D maybe TRBD1 (5 bases). The CDR3 totals 12 residues. Trimming shortened V by 4 bases and J by 8 bases, and 11 bases separated the two germline ends. CDR1 is SGHTA and CDR2 is FQGTGA in the germline V gene. CDR3 nucleotides: TGTGCCAGCAGCTATATTGGGGGAGAAGCTTTCTTT. Translating gives CASSYIGGEAFF.

The chain uses TRBV7-2 and TRBJ2-1, with TRBD2 matching 9 bases. The CDR3 runs 16 residues. Germline values: CDR1 SGHTA, CDR2 FQGNSA. The junction had 14 bases not matched to a gene; V was cut back by 9 bases and J by 5 bases. The CDR3 region is CASSGLTSGHDNEQFF. The CDR3 DNA reads TGTGCCAGTAGTGGACTTACTAGCGGGCACGACAATGAGCAGTTCTTC.

This clonotype was counted a few times. V and J are TRBV4-2 and TRBJ2-3; TRBD2 might be the D (6 bases). Germline CDR1 and CDR2: LGHNA and YNFKEQ. Trimming shortened V by 0 bases and J by 0 bases, and 19 bases separated the two germline ends. This CDR3 spans 19 amino acids. CDR3 protein: CASSQDWPRTKKSTDTQYF. CDR3 sequence (DNA): TGTGCCAGCAGCCAAGATTGGCCTCGGACTAAAAAAAGCACAGATACGCAGTATTTT.

This clonotype turned up a few times. The chain combines TRBV10-3 with TRBJ1-1; a possible D gene is TRBD1 (6 bases). The CDR3 runs 14 residues. Trimming took off 5 bases at V and 1 base at J, with 11 bases between the two ends. Looked up from germline, CDR1 is ENHRY and CDR2 is SYGVKD. The CDR3, as DNA: TGTGCCATCAGTCCGGGACACCAGAACACTGAAGCTTTCTTT. It is translated as CAISPGHQNTEAFF.

This clonotype has a handful of counts. CDR3 region: CASRNGAGSYEQYF. The CDR3 coding sequence is TGTGCCAGCAGGAACGGGGCAGGTTCCTACGAGCAGTACTTC. The J gene is TRBJ2-7, the V gene TRBV12-3 or TRBV12-4; the D gene could be TRBD1 or TRBD2 (5 bases each). V was trimmed by 6 bases and J by 1 base, leaving 13 bases between them. The CDR3 spans 14 residues.

This clonotype showed up just a few times. V gene TRBV7-9 combines with J gene TRBJ2-5; possible D gene TRBD2, 5 bases. The CDR3 loop spans 16 amino acids. V was cut by 0 bases and J by 5 bases, with 16 bases left in between. The germline V gene encodes CDR1 SEHNR and CDR2 FQNEAQ (reference sequence). For the CDR3, the DNA is TGTGCCAGCAGCTTAGCAACGGGGAGTGTGGACGAGACCCAGTACTTC. Amino acids: CASSLATGSVDETQYF. The full variable domain, in which reference TRBV7-9 and TRBJ2-5 provide the parts outside the CDR3, is DTGVSQNPRHKITKRGQNVTFRCDPISEHNRLYWYRQTLGQGPEFLTYFQNEAQLEKSRLLSDRFSAERPKGSFSTLEIQRTEQGDSAMYLCASSLATGSVDETQYFGPGTRLLVL.

The CDR3 region is CASSPRPYEDEKLFF. The CDR3 nucleotides are TGTGCCAGCAGCCCAAGACCCTACGAGGATGAAAAACTGTTTTTT. The rearrangement joins TRBV11-1 to TRBJ1-4; no reliable D call. V was clipped by 5 bases and J by 6 bases, with 16 bases between them. This CDR3 comprises 15 residues. Germline values: CDR1 SGHAT, CDR2 FQDESV (reference sequence).

This clonotype was detected many times. The rearrangement uses TRBV18 and TRBJ2-7; the D call may be TRBD1 or TRBD2 (7 bases each). The germline V gene encodes CDR1 KGHSH and CDR2 LQKENI. The ends were cut back, 1 base at V and 0 bases at J, with 10 bases in the middle. The length of the CDR3 is 15 residues. The CDR3 loop reads CASSPQRDSSYEQYF. The CDR3 DNA is TGTGCCAGCTCACCACAGCGGGACAGCTCCTACGAGCAGTACTTC.

In its sample, this clonotype was seen many times. The chain recombines TRBV30 with TRBJ2-7; 9 nucleotides align to TRBD1. This CDR3 has 14 amino acids. Germline V lookup: CDR1 GTSNPN, CDR2 SVGIG (reference sequence). Losses at the gene ends were 3 bases for V and 2 bases for J; bases not matched to a gene: 5. The CDR3 here is CAWRGRTGAYEQYF. For the CDR3, the DNA is TGTGCCTGGAGGGGCCGGACAGGGGCCTACGAGCAGTACTTC.

This clonotype was detected many times. The chain uses TRBV30 and TRBJ2-2, with D unclear. This CDR3 has 13 residues. The germline gives CDR1 GTSNPN, CDR2 SVGIG (reference sequence). With 3 bases removed from V and 6 bases from J, the gap between germline ends came to 11 bases. The chain's CDR3 is CAWSATRSGELFF. The CDR3 DNA sequence: TGTGCCTGGAGCGCTACACGATCCGGGGAGCTGTTTTTT.

The genes are TRBV29-1 and TRBJ2-1; 8 positions agree with TRBD1. This CDR3 comprises 16 residues. Germline-derived CDR1 and CDR2 are SQVTM and ANQGSEA. The J segment lost 1 base and the V segment lost 0 bases, leaving 5 bases of the junction unmatched. The DNA of the CDR3 is TGCAGCGTTGAAGATAGGCAGGGGGCTTCCTACAATGAGCAGTTCTTC. Residues: CSVEDRQGASYNEQFF.

This clonotype was recorded a few times. The V gene is TRBV7-2, the J gene TRBJ2-1; 14 bases agree with TRBD2. Trimming at V came to 2 bases and at J to 6 bases, leaving 9 bases not matched to a gene. The CDR3 has 18 amino acids. The germline gives CDR1 SGHTA, CDR2 FQGNSA. The CDR3 reads CASSLQTSGRAMGNEQFF. CDR3 sequence (DNA): TGTGCCAGCAGCTTACAGACTAGCGGGAGGGCCATGGGCAATGAGCAGTTCTTC.

This clonotype has a count of ten or more. The V gene is TRBV10-3, the J gene TRBJ1-1, with D perhaps TRBD1 (5 bases). Germline CDR1 is ENHRY and CDR2 is SYGVKD. The CDR3 runs to 16 residues. The V end was cut by 0 bases, the J end by 6 bases, with 17 bases between. CDR3 bases: TGTGCCATCAGTGAGTCCGTAGGCCAGGGTCTCGCTGAAGCTTTCTTT. This encodes CAISESVGQGLAEAFF.

The chain has TRBV9 and TRBJ2-2; D uncertain. This CDR3 spans 13 amino acids. V was clipped by 0 bases and J by 5 bases, with 5 bases between them. Per germline, CDR1 SGDLS and CDR2 YYNGEE. In DNA form, the CDR3 reads TGTGCCAGCAGCGTAGAATGGACCGGGGAGCTGTTTTTT. Amino acids: CASSVEWTGELFF.

This clonotype turned up a few times. The V gene is TRBV7-2, the J gene TRBJ1-2; D possibly corresponds to TRBD1 (6 bases). V lost 5 bases to trimming and J lost 0 bases, with 10 bases between them. The CDR3 spans 14 residues. Per germline, CDR1 SGHTA and CDR2 FQGNSA. The CDR3 DNA reads TGTGCCAGCAGCCAAGACAGGCCTAACTATGGCTACACCTTC. This encodes CASSQDRPNYGYTF.